Following are 32 T cell receptor beta chains from one sample sequenced in a study of graft-versus-host responses after intestinal transplantation. Their specific antigens are unknown. Method: immunoSEQ multiplex PCR; TCRdb's copy keeps in-frame clones and lacks some. The data contain tens of thousands of clones, 91% of them singletons. The sequenced sample was unstimulated CD8+ T cells sorted from spleen or lymph node cells, obtained before intestinal transplant. The receptors originated from a human donor who received an intestinal transplant.

The V call is TRBV7-9, the J call TRBJ2-5, with 8 bases matching TRBD2. The CDR3 spans 13 residues. CDR1 SEHNR and CDR2 FQNEAQ come from the germline V gene (reference sequence). The V gene end was trimmed by 3 bases and the J gene end by 5 bases; junction bases not matched to a gene: 2. CDR3 amino acids: CASSFSGTETQYF. In DNA, the CDR3 is TGTGCCAGCAGCTTTAGCGGGACCGAGACCCAGTACTTC.

The chain carries TRBV14 and TRBJ2-7, with 8 bases matching TRBD2. With 0 bases clipped from V and 6 bases from J, the junction kept 7 bases outside the gene matches. CDR3 length: 15 amino acids. Germline CDR1 and CDR2: SGHDN and FVKESK. The chain's CDR3 is CASSQDGRRGAEQYF. The CDR3 DNA reads TGTGCCAGCAGCCAAGATGGGCGGCGGGGGGCCGAGCAGTACTTC.

CDR3 sequence (DNA): TGCGCCACCGTCACCCCCACGGGGGAGCAGTTCTTC. Translated, it gives CATVTPTGEQFF. The gene calls are TRBV10-1 and TRBJ2-1, with D possibly being TRBD2 (5 bases). Trimming shortened V by 10 bases and J by 10 bases, and 17 bases separated the two germline ends. The germline V gene has CDR1 WNHNN and CDR2 SYGVQD (reference sequence). The CDR3 has 12 residues.

The rearrangement joins TRBV30 to TRBJ1-1, with TRBD1 identical over 9 bases. The CDR3 is 14 residues long. Germline V gene sequence: CDR1 GTSNPN, CDR2 SVGIG (reference sequence). V was clipped by 7 bases and J by 3 bases; unmatched bases: 9. The chain's CDR3 is CASGAWTGDTEAFF. DNA for the CDR3: TGTGCCTCAGGGGCTTGGACAGGGGACACTGAAGCTTTCTTT.

This clone occurred a few times. The chain uses TRBV10-1 and TRBJ2-1, with D possibly being TRBD2 (5 bases). V lost 4 bases, J lost 6 bases, and 16 bases lay in between. Germline CDR1 and CDR2: WNHNN and SYGVQD (reference sequence). The CDR3 contains 15 residues. Here the CDR3 DNA reads TGCGCCAGCAGTGGTTACTCGGAGGTTCCCAATGAGCAGTTCTTC. This gives the protein CASSGYSEVPNEQFF.

V is TRBV7-9 and J is TRBJ2-3, with 7 nucleotides matching TRBD2. Trimming removed 3 bases from V and 6 bases from J; junction bases left unmatched: 3. Per the germline V gene, CDR1 is SEHNR and CDR2 is FQNEAQ (reference sequence). The CDR3 runs to 13 residues. Here the CDR3 DNA reads TGTGCCAGCAGCTTCACTAGCGCCGATACGCAGTATTTT. Its translation: CASSFTSADTQYF.

The table lists this clone with a count of one. The CDR3 protein is CASSQGTGALSVDSPLHF. The DNA of the CDR3 is TGCGCCAGCAGCCAAGGGACAGGGGCCCTTTCGGTTGATTCACCCCTCCACTTT. The chain employs TRBV4-1 and TRBJ1-6; TRBD1 matches at 9 bases. This CDR3 is 18 amino acids long. The junction had 12 bases not matched to a gene; V was cut back by 1 base and J by 8 bases. Germline V lookup: CDR1 MGHRA, CDR2 YSYEKL.

This chain connects TRBV5-5 to TRBJ1-1, with D tentatively TRBD1 (5 bases). The V end was cut by 0 bases, the J end by 0 bases, with 12 bases between. The germline V gene has CDR1 SGHKS and CDR2 YYEKEE (reference sequence). This CDR3 has 16 amino acids. CDR3 nucleotide sequence: TGTGCCAGCAGCTTGGGCGGGGGATGGGTGAACACTGAAGCTTTCTTT. Its translation is CASSLGGGWVNTEAFF. Drawing the rest from reference TRBV5-5 and TRBJ1-1, the complete variable domain is DAGVTQSPTHLIKTRGQQVTLRCSPISGHKSVSWYQQVLGQGPQFIFQYYEKEERGRGNFPDRFSARQFPNYSSELNVNALLLGDSALYLCASSLGGGWVNTEAFFGQGTRLTVV.

The gene calls are TRBV4-1 and TRBJ1-2; D might be TRBD1 (5 bases). V gave up 4 bases and J gave up 6 bases, with 15 bases separating them. Germline V gene lookup returns CDR1 MGHRA and CDR2 YSYEKL. The CDR3 is made up of 14 amino acids. CDR3: CASSLVAGPDGYTF. DNA of the CDR3: TGCGCCAGCAGCCTCGTTGCAGGGCCCGATGGCTACACCTTC.

The J gene is TRBJ1-1, the V gene TRBV6-6; maybe TRBD1 (5 bases). CDR3 length equals 12 residues. Germline loops: CDR1 MNHNY, CDR2 SVGAGI (reference sequence). The V gene lost 4 bases and the J gene lost 4 bases, with 7 bases spanning the gap. CDR3 loop: CASSSGGTEAFF. CDR3 in DNA: TGTGCCAGCAGTTCGGGGGGCACTGAAGCTTTCTTT.

The J gene is TRBJ2-5, the V gene TRBV27, with 8 bases identical to TRBD2. The CDR3 has 13 residues. Trimming took 6 bases from V and 4 from J; bases not matched to a gene: 4. CDR1 and CDR2 (germline): MNHEY, SMNVEV (reference sequence). CDR3: CASRLSGGETQYF. The DNA of the CDR3 is TGTGCCAGCAGACTGAGCGGGGGAGAGACCCAGTACTTC.

The J gene is TRBJ1-1, the V gene TRBV30, with a tentative D call TRBD1 (5 bases). V was shortened by 0 bases and J by 4 bases, with 9 bases between the two germline ends. The germline gives CDR1 GTSNPN, CDR2 SVGIG (reference sequence). There are 13 residues in the CDR3. In nucleotides, the CDR3 is TGTGCCTGGAGTGTGGAGGGGAGCACTGAAGCTTTCTTT. Protein sequence: CAWSVEGSTEAFF. Combining the CDR3 with reference TRBV30 and TRBJ1-1 gives the whole variable domain SQTIHQWPATLVQPVGSPLSLECTVEGTSNPNLYWYRQAAGRGLQLLFYSVGIGQISSEVPQNLSASRPQDRQFILSSKKLLLSDSGFYLCAWSVEGSTEAFFGQGTRLTVV.

For the CDR3, the DNA is TGTGCCAGCAGCTCAAAACCCCTCGGACAGCCTTTTGTCGAGCAGTACTTC. It encodes CASSSKPLGQPFVEQYF. This chain links TRBV7-2 with TRBJ2-7; a weak D match, TRBD1 (6 bases). CDR3 length: 17 residues. Germline CDR1 reads SGHTA; CDR2 reads FQGNSA. V was trimmed by 4 bases and J by 6 bases, leaving 25 bases between them. The whole variable domain, remainder taken from reference TRBV7-2 and TRBJ2-7, is GAGVSQSPSNKVTEKGKDVELRCDPISGHTALYWYRQSLGQGLEFLIYFQGNSAPDKSGLPSDRFSAERTGGSVSTLTIQRTQQEDSAVYLCASSSKPLGQPFVEQYFGPGTRLTVT.

The chain uses TRBV7-7 and TRBJ2-3, with 7 bases lining up with TRBD2. Trimming at V came to 3 bases and at J to 5 bases, leaving 8 bases not matched to a gene. The CDR3 consists of 15 residues. Germline CDR1 SSHAT, CDR2 FNYEAQ (reference sequence). CDR3 in amino acids: CASSLGPVAGDTQYF. The CDR3 nucleotides are TGTGCCAGCAGCTTGGGACCCGTAGCGGGAGATACGCAGTATTTT.

A word on this clone: Other DNA variants within this sample encode the same CDR3. DNA for the CDR3: TGTGCCAGCAGTTACAGGGGGCCCTACGAGCAGTACTTC. As protein: CASSYRGPYEQYF. The V and J genes are TRBV7-9 and TRBJ2-7, with TRBD1 matching 9 bases. V shed 6 bases and J 2 bases; nucleotides not matched to a gene: 2. Germline V lookup: CDR1 SEHNR, CDR2 FQNEAQ (reference sequence). There are 13 residues in the CDR3.

This rearrangement joins TRBV5-6 to TRBJ2-3; TRBD2 aligns across 8 bases. This CDR3 has 14 amino acids. From germline, CDR1 is SGHDT and CDR2 YYEEEE. The trim removed 7 bases at V and 2 bases at J, leaving 6 bases unmatched. CDR3 DNA sequence: TGTGCCAGCTGGCGGGGGGCCACCACAGATACGCAGTATTTT. Its translation: CASWRGATTDTQYF.

J is TRBJ2-2 and V is TRBV13; TRBD2 matches at 15 bases. There are 16 residues in the CDR3. Germline V gene data show CDR1 as PRHDT and CDR2 as FYEKMQ (reference sequence). J gave up 5 bases and V 5 bases, and 3 bases lay outside the gene matches. In DNA, the CDR3 is TGTGCCAGCAGCCCGGGGACTAGCGGGAGGACCGGGGAGCTGTTTTTT. Translated: CASSPGTSGRTGELFF.

This rearrangement joins TRBV9 to TRBJ2-7, with unresolved D. The germline gives CDR1 SGDLS, CDR2 YYNGEE. CDR3 length equals 13 residues. V was pared by 9 bases and J by 0 bases, with 13 bases between. CDR3 loop: CAMTPTHSYEQYF. The DNA for the CDR3 is TGTGCCATGACTCCAACTCACTCCTACGAGCAGTACTTC.

This rearrangement joins TRBV7-8 to TRBJ1-1; D uncertain. CDR1 and CDR2 from the germline V gene are SGHVS and FQNEAQ. V lost 4 bases to trimming and J lost 5 bases, with 11 bases between them. This CDR3 is 13 amino acids long. The CDR3 region is CASSSLSRTEAFF. The DNA of the CDR3 is TGTGCCAGCAGCTCCCTCTCTCGGACTGAAGCTTTCTTT.

The chain combines TRBV5-4 with TRBJ1-1; 9 bases match TRBD1. CDR3 size: 16 residues. After removal of 3 bases from V and 0 bases from J, the junction contained 6 bases not matched to a gene. In germline, CDR1 is SGHNT, CDR2 YYREEE (reference sequence). CDR3 coding DNA: TGTGCCAGCAGCTCTGGGACAGGGATAATGAACACTGAAGCTTTCTTT. This codes for CASSSGTGIMNTEAFF.

The chain couples TRBV2 to TRBJ1-1; D call uncertain. Germline V gene sequence: CDR1 SNHLY, CDR2 FYNNEI. This CDR3 is built from 13 residues. V was clipped by 1 base and J by 6 bases, with 9 bases between them. CDR3 region: CASSEGQISEAFF. The CDR3 coding sequence is TGTGCCAGCAGTGAAGGCCAGATATCTGAAGCTTTCTTT.

This clone was recorded a few times. This rearrangement joins TRBV6-1 to TRBJ1-1; a weak D match, TRBD1 (6 bases). Germline V gives CDR1 MNHNS, CDR2 SASEGT. V was clipped by 1 base and J by 8 bases, with 17 bases between them. This CDR3 region has 15 residues. The CDR3 region is CASSEVRGAGVEAFF. In DNA form, the CDR3 reads TGTGCCAGCAGTGAAGTCAGGGGCGCAGGGGTCGAAGCTTTCTTT.

The chain has TRBV18 and TRBJ2-2; no firm D call. Germline-derived CDR1 and CDR2 are KGHSH and LQKENI. Between the trimmed V and J ends, which lost 3 bases and 4 bases, there was a span of 6 bases. This CDR3 has 13 residues. The CDR3 nucleotides are TGTGCCAGCTCACCCGGGTCCACCGGGGAGCTGTTTTTT. It is translated as CASSPGSTGELFF.

The V and J genes are TRBV5-4 and TRBJ2-3; 11 bases agree with TRBD2. The CDR3 runs 15 residues. Losses at the gene ends were 3 bases for V and 4 bases for J; bases not matched to a gene: 4. CDR1 is SGHNT, CDR2 YYREEE, per germline (reference sequence). This CDR3 reads CASSSLAGVSDTQYF. The CDR3 DNA is TGTGCCAGCAGCTCACTAGCGGGAGTGTCAGATACGCAGTATTTT.

CDR3 loop: CASGLGQGSYQETQYF. The CDR3 region has the DNA TGTGCTAGTGGTTTGGGGCAGGGCTCGTACCAAGAGACCCAGTACTTC. V usage is TRBV12-5 and J usage is TRBJ2-5; the D gene is possibly TRBD1 (5 bases). CDR1 is LGHNT and CDR2 is FRNRAP in the germline V gene. CDR3 length equals 16 residues. Trimming cost V 1 base and J 0 bases, with 12 bases left between them.

The rearrangement joins TRBV7-9 to TRBJ2-6; D is perhaps TRBD2 (5 bases). Trimming left V 2 bases short and J 2 bases short, with 10 bases between. Germline CDR1 and CDR2: SEHNR and FQNEAQ (reference sequence). The CDR3 extends over 16 amino acids. The DNA of the CDR3 is TGTGCCAGCAGCTTACTAGCCAGCGCTGGGGCCAACGTCCTGACTTTC. Translation: CASSLLASAGANVLTF.

V is TRBV19 and J is TRBJ1-5; maybe TRBD1 (6 bases). Germline assignment: CDR1 LNHDA and CDR2 SQIVND (reference sequence). Trimming removed 10 bases from V and 1 base from J, with 11 bases in between. This CDR3 has 13 residues. CDR3 bases: TGTGCCACTCAACAGGGCAGCAATCAGCCCCAGCATTTT. Protein product: CATQQGSNQPQHF.

This clone was detected only a few times. The chain joins TRBV7-9 to TRBJ1-1, with D perhaps TRBD1 (6 bases). CDR1 and CDR2 (germline): SEHNR, FQNEAQ (reference sequence). V shed 5 bases and J shed 4 bases, with 17 bases lying between them. The length of the CDR3 is 15 residues. The CDR3 loop reads CASSHLSYRATEAFF. CDR3 bases: TGTGCCAGCAGCCACCTATCGTACAGGGCCACTGAAGCTTTCTTT.

This sequence joins TRBV5-1 and TRBJ1-1, with TRBD1 matching 10 bases. The CDR3 is 15 residues long. With 3 bases clipped from V and 0 bases from J, the junction kept 2 bases outside the gene matches. Per the germline V gene, CDR1 is SGHRS and CDR2 is YFSETQ. CDR3 residues: CASSWGTGVNTEAFF. DNA of the CDR3: TGCGCCAGCAGCTGGGGGACAGGGGTGAACACTGAAGCTTTCTTT.

The rearrangement joins TRBV6-1 to TRBJ1-1, with D perhaps TRBD1 (5 bases). V was trimmed by 2 bases and J by 6 bases, leaving 7 bases between them. The CDR3 has 12 residues. Germline CDR1 and CDR2: MNHNS and SASEGT. The CDR3 nucleotides read TGTGCCAGCAGTGAAATAGGGGCTGAAGCTTTCTTT. Its translation is CASSEIGAEAFF.

The chain joins TRBV14 to TRBJ2-7; 10 bases line up with TRBD1. CDR3 length equals 15 residues. Trimming removed 6 bases from V and 3 bases from J; junction bases left unmatched: 8. Germline loops: CDR1 SGHDN, CDR2 FVKESK. In nucleotides, the CDR3 is TGTGCCAGCAGTCAGGGGACAGGGGTGGTCTACGAGCAGTACTTC. This gives the protein CASSQGTGVVYEQYF. Full variable domain (outside the CDR3, taken from reference TRBV14 and TRBJ2-7): EAGVTQFPSHSVIEKGQTVTLRCDPISGHDNLYWYRRVMGKEIKFLLHFVKESKQDESGMPNNRFLAERTGGTYSTLKVQPAELEDSGVYFCASSQGTGVVYEQYFGPGTRLTVT.

V is TRBV25-1 and J is TRBJ1-4; no firm D call. Trimming shortened V by 3 bases and J by 3 bases, and 11 bases separated the two germline ends. Germline assignment: CDR1 MGHDK and CDR2 SYGVNS. This CDR3 comprises 15 residues. The CDR3 coding sequence is TGTGCCAGCAGTGATCCGACACGGCCTAATGAAAAACTGTTTTTT. Its translation: CASSDPTRPNEKLFF.